The present TCR beta chain was sequenced within a study of shared clonotypes between healthy human individuals. Study-wide results and limits: Relative to memory subsets, naive subsets generally showed larger estimated richness.

With regard to this clone: What it recognizes is unknown.

The ends lost 1 base at V and 4 bases at J; junction bases unmatched: 10. Germline V gene data show CDR1 as SEHNR and CDR2 as FQNEAQ (reference sequence). There are 18 residues in the CDR3. The protocol was immunoSEQ multiplex PCR, while the TCRdb copy is restricted to in-frame clones and leaves out a portion. The sample consists of 640,000 or so clones, 60% to 80% of them appearing once. This receptor was identified in a woman aged 30 to 39 in good health. Sequencing was done on a sample of memory CD4+ T cells sorted from blood. Subset noted: CD45RA-negative fraction. V gene TRBV7-9 combines with J gene TRBJ2-3; TRBD2 agrees at 11 bases. The CDR3 protein is CASSLGRLAGGSPDTQYF. In nucleotides, the CDR3 is TGTGCCAGCAGCTTAGGGAGGCTAGCGGGAGGTTCCCCAGATACGCAGTATTTT.